A single TCR beta chain is shown here with its context. This record comes from a study of blood T cell repertoires in COVID-19. The CDR3 runs to 15 residues. Germline V lookup: CDR1 SGHAT, CDR2 FQNNGV. Trimming left V 0 bases short and J 7 bases short, with 15 bases between. Libraries were prepared by immunoSEQ multiplex PCR; TCRdb keeps only in-frame clonotypes and omits some of them. The top ten clones hold about 2.1% of a sample with roughly 140,000 clones, 88% of them seen once. Sequencing was carried out using peripheral blood. The source is a human donor in a cohort sampled during active COVID-19. This chain links TRBV11-2 with TRBJ1-2, with D possibly matching TRBD1 (5 bases). The CDR3 nucleotides are TGTGCCAGCAGCTTAGATGATTTAAGGGGTGTTGGCTACACCTTC. Encoded protein: CASSLDDLRGVGYTF. The full variable domain, rest sourced from reference TRBV11-2 and TRBJ1-2, is EAGVAQSPRYKIIEKRQSVAFWCNPISGHATLYWYQQILGQGPKLLIQFQNNGVVDDSQLPKDRFSAERLKGVDSTLKIQPAKLEDSAVYLCASSLDDLRGVGYTFGSGTRLTVV.